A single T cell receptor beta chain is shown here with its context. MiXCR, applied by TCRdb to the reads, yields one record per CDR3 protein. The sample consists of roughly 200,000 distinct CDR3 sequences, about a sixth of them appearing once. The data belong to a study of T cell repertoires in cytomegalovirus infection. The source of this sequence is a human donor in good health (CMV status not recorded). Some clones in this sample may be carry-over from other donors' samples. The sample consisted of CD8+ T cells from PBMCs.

For the CDR3, the DNA is TGTGCCAGCAGCGGACTACGGACTAGCGGCACAGATACGCAGTATTTT. Encoded protein: CASSGLRTSGTDTQYF. The chain uses TRBV9 and TRBJ2-3, with 9 bases identical to TRBD2. Germline V lookup: CDR1 SGDLS, CDR2 YYNGEE. The CDR3 sequence is 16 residues long. J gave up 1 base and V 3 bases, and 6 bases lay outside the gene matches.